This TCR beta chain was identified in a study of blood T cell repertoires in COVID-19. In the study overall: Italy, Spain and the United States were the sources of the convalescent and acute COVID-19 samples.

The CDR3 contains 12 residues. CDR1 is SGHRS and CDR2 is YFSETQ in the germline V gene. Trimming pared 0 bases from V and 7 bases from J, leaving 8 bases between. Libraries were prepared by immunoSEQ multiplex PCR; TCRdb keeps only in-frame clonotypes and omits some of them. The data contain 150,000 to 200,000 clones, around 83% of them singletons. The sequence was obtained from a human donor in a cohort sampled during active COVID-19. The sample taken for sequencing was peripheral blood. V usage is TRBV5-1 and J usage is TRBJ2-7; D is perhaps TRBD2 (6 bases). The CDR3 reads CASSLGREEQYF. The CDR3 nucleotides are TGCGCCAGCAGCTTGGGGCGGGAAGAGCAGTACTTC.